The 18 T cell receptor beta chains in this list originate from one sample, sequenced in a study of T cells in Graves' hyperthyroidism and ophthalmopathy. Template material for amplifying TCR beta CDR3 regions consisted of RNA transcripts. The HTBI primer set served for first-round RT-PCR of the TCR CDR3. TCRdb re-derived calls from the multiplex PCR reads in MiXCR, one entry per CDR3 protein. Here the sample spans about 380,000 distinct CDR3 sequences, 14% being singletons. Sequencing was carried out using blood. These TCRs come from an older woman with Graves' hyperthyroidism.

This chain links TRBV7-3 with TRBJ1-1; unclear D gene. The ends were cut back, 1 base at V and 6 bases at J, with 15 bases in the middle. Germline CDR1 is SGHTA and CDR2 is FQGTGA. This CDR3 comprises 15 residues. The CDR3, as DNA: TGTGCCAGCAGCTTAAACCCCCCAGGAAGCTCTGAAGCTTTCTTT. Encoded protein: CASSLNPPGSSEAFF.

This clonotype was picked up many times. The rearrangement joins TRBV7-9 to TRBJ2-5; D possibly uses TRBD1 or TRBD2 (5 bases each). This CDR3 is 16 amino acids long. Between the trimmed V and J ends, which lost 4 bases and 0 bases, there was a span of 15 bases. Germline CDR1 is SEHNR and CDR2 is FQNEAQ (reference sequence). The CDR3 bases are TGTGCCAGCAGCTCTCGAGGGGCCCCGTACCAAGAGACCCAGTACTTC. This gives the protein CASSSRGAPYQETQYF.

This clonotype was seen repeatedly, ten times or more. The chain employs TRBV9 and TRBJ2-5, with TRBD2 matching 11 bases. V trimming: 2 bases; J trimming: 3 bases; junction bases outside the gene matches: 0. Germline V CDR1 and CDR2: SGDLS, YYNGEE. CDR3 size: 14 residues. CDR3 coding DNA: TGTGCCAGCAGCGTGACTAGCGGGAAAGAGACCCAGTACTTC. The encoded protein is CASSVTSGKETQYF.

Regarding this clonotype: This sequence may be a read error, since a much larger clone differs from it by one base. V gene TRBV2 combines with J gene TRBJ1-2; D is ambiguous. V lost 8 bases to trimming and J lost 4 bases, with 11 bases between them. The germline CDR1 and CDR2 sequences are SNHLY and FYNNEI. The CDR3 consists of 12 residues. This CDR3 is CASSANSYGYTF. Written as DNA, the CDR3 is TGTGCCAGCTCGGCAAACTCCTATGGCTACACCTTC.

The J gene is TRBJ2-1, the V gene TRBV3-1; tentatively, D is TRBD1 (5 bases). V dropped 0 bases and J dropped 5 bases, with 11 bases sitting between them. CDR1 and CDR2 (germline): LGHDT, YNNKEL (reference sequence). CDR3 length: 15 residues. The CDR3 loop is CASSQDRAGNNEQFF. CDR3 DNA: TGTGCCAGCAGCCAAGATCGGGCAGGGAACAATGAGCAGTTCTTC.

This clonotype was found many times. The CDR3, as DNA: TGTGCCAGCAGCCGCTTGGGGGGCTTAGTCCAGTACTTC. It specifies CASSRLGGLVQYF. The V gene is TRBV5-5, the J gene TRBJ2-5; D possibly uses TRBD1 or TRBD2 (6 bases each). CDR1 and CDR2 from the germline V gene are SGHKS and YYEKEE (reference sequence). The V and J ends lost 4 bases and 10 bases respectively, with 17 bases between them. The CDR3 loop spans 13 amino acids.

J is TRBJ1-6 and V is TRBV9; 8 nucleotides match TRBD1. CDR1 is SGDLS and CDR2 is YYNGEE in the germline V gene. V lost 4 bases, J lost 7 bases, and 7 bases stayed unmatched. The CDR3 length is 15 residues. This CDR3 is CASSTNTGGNSPLHF. The CDR3 nucleotides read TGTGCCAGCAGCACTAATACAGGGGGGAATTCACCCCTCCACTTT.

This clonotype was counted ten times or more. The gene calls are TRBV5-1 and TRBJ1-6; TRBD1 aligns across 9 bases. The CDR3 is 15 residues long. Germline V CDR1 and CDR2: SGHRS, YFSETQ. Unmatched junction bases numbered 8, after V lost 6 bases and J lost 7 bases. The CDR3 protein is CASTGSTGGNSPLHF. As DNA, the CDR3 is TGCGCCAGCACGGGGTCGACAGGGGGAAATTCACCCCTCCACTTT.

The CDR3 nucleotides are TGCGCCAGCAGCCTAGGACTACGCACCGGGGAGCTGTTTTTT. Translated: CASSLGLRTGELFF. The chain uses TRBV5-1 and TRBJ2-2; a possible D gene is TRBD2 (6 bases). The CDR3 consists of 14 residues. CDR1 and CDR2 (germline): SGHRS, YFSETQ. Trimming removed 4 bases at V and 4 bases at J, with 11 bases between. The full variable domain, with the rest looked up from reference TRBV5-1 and TRBJ2-2, is KAGVTQTPRYLIKTRGQQVTLSCSPISGHRSVSWYQQTPGQGLQFLFEYFSETQRNKGNFPGRFSGRQFSNSRSEMNVSTLELGDSALYLCASSLGLRTGELFFGEGSRLTVL.

The sample holds many counts of this clonotype. J is TRBJ2-6 and V is TRBV27; D is unresolved. The CDR3 spans 16 residues. V lost 0 bases and J lost 4, with 10 bases in between. Germline V lookup: CDR1 MNHEY, CDR2 SMNVEV (reference sequence). Written as DNA, the CDR3 is TGTGCCAGCAGTTTATCGTGGGTTAGGGGGGCCAACGTCCTGACTTTC. Translated: CASSLSWVRGANVLTF.

The chain is built from TRBV27 and TRBJ2-3; a weak D match, TRBD1 (6 bases). Germline lookup yields CDR1 MNHEY and CDR2 SMNVEV (reference sequence). This CDR3 is built from 17 residues. The V end lost 1 base, the J end lost 2 bases, and 16 bases lay between the germline ends. For the CDR3, the DNA is TGTGCCAGCAGTTTATACCCCCAGGGGACCATCACAGATACGCAGTATTTT. It translates to CASSLYPQGTITDTQYF.

This clonotype was seen many times. The chain recombines TRBV5-1 with TRBJ2-7; a weak D match, TRBD1 (6 bases). CDR3 size: 12 residues. Per the germline V gene, CDR1 is SGHRS and CDR2 is YFSETQ. Trimming took 7 bases from V and 2 from J, leaving 10 bases between them. CDR3 nucleotide sequence: TGCGCCAGCCGAGGGGACACCTACGAGCAGTACTTC. Protein product: CASRGDTYEQYF.

The V and J genes are TRBV14 and TRBJ2-7; 10 bases are shared with TRBD2. The CDR3 is made up of 20 amino acids. CDR1 SGHDN and CDR2 FVKESK come from the germline V gene. Trimming took 7 bases from V and 2 from J; bases not matched to a gene: 23. The CDR3 region is CASNPGRRTAGTSVPYEQYF. CDR3 coding DNA: TGTGCCAGCAATCCCGGTAGGAGGACAGCCGGGACTAGCGTTCCCTACGAGCAGTACTTC.

The rearrangement links TRBV20-1 to TRBJ2-7; 8 nucleotides match TRBD2. This CDR3 is built from 18 residues. The V gene's germline CDR1 is DFQATT and CDR2 SNEGSKA (reference sequence). With 3 bases clipped from V and 1 base from J, the junction kept 17 bases outside the gene matches. CDR3 residues: CSARDYSGAGGRSYEQYF. The CDR3 DNA is TGCAGTGCTAGGGACTATAGCGGGGCTGGGGGCCGATCCTACGAGCAGTACTTC.

The rearrangement links TRBV6-1 to TRBJ1-2, with unresolved D. Trimming removed 7 bases from V and 6 bases from J, with 21 bases in between. The CDR3 has 15 amino acids. Germline V lookup: CDR1 MNHNS, CDR2 SASEGT. The chain's CDR3 is CASIRPGVGPHGYTF. In DNA form, the CDR3 reads TGTGCCAGCATCCGCCCAGGTGTTGGCCCTCATGGCTACACCTTC.

The rearrangement links TRBV10-3 to TRBJ1-1, with unresolved D. The V end lost 2 bases, the J end lost 3 bases, and 13 bases lay between the germline ends. Germline CDR1 is ENHRY and CDR2 is SYGVKD. The CDR3 loop spans 15 amino acids. The DNA for the CDR3 is TGTGCCATCAGTGAGGGCCGGACTCGGGACACTGAAGCTTTCTTT. As protein: CAISEGRTRDTEAFF.

In its sample, this clonotype was seen a few times. The chain is built from TRBV19 and TRBJ2-7; D is undetermined. CDR3 length equals 13 residues. Trimming stripped 7 bases from V and 1 base from J, with 11 bases between. Germline CDR1 LNHDA, CDR2 SQIVND (reference sequence). Here the CDR3 reads CASTPGWSYEQYF. The DNA of the CDR3 is TGTGCCAGTACCCCGGGCTGGTCCTACGAGCAGTACTTC.

At least ten counts were recorded for this clonotype. V usage is TRBV24-1 and J usage is TRBJ2-5, with 12 nucleotides matching TRBD2. CDR1 and CDR2 from the germline V gene are KGHDR and SFDVKD. The V and J ends lost 4 bases and 5 bases, in that order; junction bases with no gene match: 7. CDR3 length equals 16 residues. In nucleotides, the CDR3 is TGTGCCACCAGTGACCCCACTAGCGGGAGGACGGAGACCCAGTACTTC. It codes for CATSDPTSGRTETQYF.